One and the same sample provided the 5 T cell receptor beta chains below, sequenced in a study of CD8+ T cells in alopecia areata (dated by TCRdb to 2016 to 2019). In light of the paper, this sample's time point label describes: 24 weeks on oral tofacitinib. This specimen's treatment or condition label, per the study, means: oral pan-JAK inhibitor, 5-10 mg twice daily. The library was made by the immunoSEQ multiplex PCR assay. For TCR sequencing, RNA was extracted from every sample and reverse transcribed into cDNA to serve as template. TCRdb took this table from immuneACCESS and kept in-frame rearrangements with V and J called. Such tables lack part of the clones; where checked against another copy, unresolved V genes explain under half of the gap, and the rest is unexplained. Counted in this sample were 170,000 or so clones; about 53% of them appeared once. In total, the top ten clones hold 10% to 12% of the sample.

The input for sequencing was CD8+ T cells sorted from blood, taken at week 24, from a patient treated with tofacitinib. The receptors here all came from a human donor with alopecia areata.

This clone was detected only a few times. CDR3: CASRRGASYEQYF. CDR3 DNA sequence: TGTGCCAGCAGGAGGGGGGCGAGCTACGAGCAGTACTTC. The chain recombines TRBV27 with TRBJ2-7; the D gene could be TRBD1 or TRBD2 (6 bases each). This CDR3 spans 13 amino acids. The V and J ends lost 6 bases and 3 bases respectively, with 12 bases between them. Germline V lookup: CDR1 MNHEY, CDR2 SMNVEV (reference sequence).

This clone has a handful of counts. J is TRBJ2-1 and V is TRBV19; 8 bases fit TRBD1. The CDR3 runs to 15 residues. Looked up from germline, CDR1 is LNHDA and CDR2 is SQIVND (reference sequence). Germline trimming cut 4 bases from V and 6 bases from J; bases unmatched to any gene: 8. This CDR3 reads CASSRTGTSGNEQFF. For the CDR3, the DNA is TGTGCCAGTAGTAGGACAGGGACTTCGGGCAATGAGCAGTTCTTC.

This clone turned up a few times. The chain uses TRBV13 and TRBJ2-5; D not certain. This CDR3 spans 14 amino acids. With 3 bases removed from V and 5 bases from J, the gap between germline ends came to 13 bases. Per the germline V gene, CDR1 is PRHDT and CDR2 is FYEKMQ (reference sequence). The CDR3 DNA follows: TGTGCCAGCAGCTTGGCGTCAAACCGGGAGACCCAGTACTTC. The encoded protein is CASSLASNRETQYF.

Here the CDR3 DNA reads TGTGCCAGCAGCCCGCAAGGTGACAGGGATGAGACCCAGTACTTC. It is translated as CASSPQGDRDETQYF. The rearrangement links TRBV7-6 to TRBJ2-5; the match to TRBD1 covers 7 bases. Per the germline V gene, CDR1 is SGHVS and CDR2 is FNYEAQ. V was pared by 5 bases and J by 5 bases, with 11 bases of the junction left unmatched. The CDR3 spans 15 residues.

The chain combines TRBV5-1 with TRBJ2-7, with TRBD2 identical over 8 bases. Germline values: CDR1 SGHRS, CDR2 YFSETQ. The CDR3 runs to 19 residues. V was clipped by 0 bases and J by 1 base; unmatched bases: 15. CDR3 nucleotides: TGCGCCAGCAGCTTGGAAGGTTCGGCGGGGGGAAAGCCTTCCTACGAGCAGTACTTC. It specifies CASSLEGSAGGKPSYEQYF.